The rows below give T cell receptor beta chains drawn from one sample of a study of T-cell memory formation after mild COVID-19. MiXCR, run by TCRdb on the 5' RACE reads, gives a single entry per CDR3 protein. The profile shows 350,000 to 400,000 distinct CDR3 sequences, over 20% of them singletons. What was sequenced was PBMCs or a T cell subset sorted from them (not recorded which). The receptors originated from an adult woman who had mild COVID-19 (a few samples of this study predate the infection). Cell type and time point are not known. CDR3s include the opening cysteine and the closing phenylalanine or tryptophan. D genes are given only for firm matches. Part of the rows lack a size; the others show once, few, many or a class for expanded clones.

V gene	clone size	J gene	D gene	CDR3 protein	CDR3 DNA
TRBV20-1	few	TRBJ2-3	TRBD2	CSARAAGASRDTQYF	TGCAGTGCTAGGGCAGCGGGGGCCTCACGGGATACGCAGTATTTT
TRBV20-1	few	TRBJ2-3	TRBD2	CSANLLAGSTDTQYF	TGCAGTGCTAACCTTCTAGCGGGAAGCACAGATACGCAGTATTTT
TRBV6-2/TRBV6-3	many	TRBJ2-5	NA	CASSPDFKRTETQYF	TGTGCCAGCAGCCCCGACTTTAAGAGGACAGAGACCCAGTACTTC
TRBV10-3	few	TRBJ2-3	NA	CAISESAQGADTQYF	TGTGCCATCAGTGAGTCGGCCCAGGGAGCAGATACGCAGTATTTT
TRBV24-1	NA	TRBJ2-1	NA	CATSDGTGIPEQFF	TGTGCCACCAGTGATGGGACTGGGATCCCTGAGCAGTTCTTC
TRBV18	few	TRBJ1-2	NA	CASSRGADYGYTF	TGTGCCAGCTCACGGGGGGCGGACTATGGCTACACCTTC
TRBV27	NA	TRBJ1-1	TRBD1	CASSFAGQSTEAFF	TGTGCCAGCAGTTTCGCGGGACAGAGCACTGAAGCTTTCTTT
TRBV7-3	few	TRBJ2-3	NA	CASSLTHGDTQYF	TGTGCCAGCAGCTTGACCCACGGCGATACGCAGTATTTT
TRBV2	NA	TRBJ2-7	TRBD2	CVSTGPGLAGYKEQYF	TGTGTCAGCACCGGGCCGGGACTAGCGGGTTATAAGGAGCAGTACTTC
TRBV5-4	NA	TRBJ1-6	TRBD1	CASSLLTGTNSPLHF	TGTGCCAGCAGTTTGTTGACAGGGACCAATTCACCCCTCCACTTT
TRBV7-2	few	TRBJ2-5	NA	CASSLMGGGETQYF	TGTGCCAGCAGCTTAATGGGAGGGGGAGAGACCCAGTACTTC
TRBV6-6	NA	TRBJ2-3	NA	CASTNTDTQYF	TGTGCCAGCACCAACACAGATACGCAGTATTTT
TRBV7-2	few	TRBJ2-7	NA	CASSKGLHSSEQYF	TGTGCCAGCAGCAAGGGACTCCACTCGAGCGAGCAGTACTTC
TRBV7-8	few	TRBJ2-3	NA	CASSPQGFTDTQYF	TGTGCCAGCAGTCCACAGGGCTTCACAGATACGCAGTATTTT
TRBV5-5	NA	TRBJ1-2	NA	CASSLDQGNYGYTF	TGTGCCAGCAGCTTGGATCAGGGGAACTATGGCTACACCTTC
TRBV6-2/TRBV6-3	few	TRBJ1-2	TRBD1	CASSSPDRVDGYTF	TGTGCCAGCAGTTCCCCGGACAGGGTGGATGGCTACACCTTC
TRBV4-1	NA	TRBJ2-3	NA	CASSQDRGGLGTQYF	TGCGCCAGCAGCCAAGACAGGGGTGGATTAGGTACGCAGTATTTT
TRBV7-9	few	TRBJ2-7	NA	CASSLARDKSYEQYF	TGTGCCAGCAGCTTAGCGCGCGACAAGAGCTACGAGCAGTACTTC
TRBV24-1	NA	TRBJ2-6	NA	CATSDGGAGANVLTF	TGTGCCACCAGTGACGGGGGAGCGGGGGCCAACGTCCTGACTTTC
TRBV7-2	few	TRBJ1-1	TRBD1	CASSRQGAFTEAFF	TGTGCCAGCAGTCGACAGGGGGCGTTTACTGAAGCTTTCTTT
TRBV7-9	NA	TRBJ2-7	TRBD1	CASRDLTGEYEQYF	TGTGCCAGCAGGGATTTGACAGGGGAATACGAGCAGTACTTC
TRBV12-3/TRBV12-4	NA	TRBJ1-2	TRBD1	CASSKTPRGLNYGYTF	TGTGCCAGCAGTAAAACCCCAAGGGGGCTCAACTATGGCTACACCTTC
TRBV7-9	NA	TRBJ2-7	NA	CASSFASYEQYF	TGTGCCAGCAGTTTTGCCTCCTACGAGCAGTACTTC
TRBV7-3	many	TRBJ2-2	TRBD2	CASRSGTSANTGELFF	TGTGCCAGCAGATCCGGGACTAGCGCGAACACCGGGGAGCTGTTTTTT
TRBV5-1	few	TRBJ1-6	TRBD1	CASSPGQGWSYNSPLHF	TGCGCCAGCAGCCCAGGACAGGGATGGTCCTATAATTCACCCCTCCACTTT
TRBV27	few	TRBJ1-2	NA	CASSLESQGGYGYTF	TGTGCCAGCAGTTTGGAGTCCCAGGGAGGGTATGGCTACACCTTC
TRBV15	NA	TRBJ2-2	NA	CATSRDHQASPGELFF	TGTGCCACCAGCAGAGATCACCAGGCCAGCCCCGGGGAGCTGTTTTTT
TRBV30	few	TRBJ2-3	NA	CAWSVGGVVADTQYF	TGCGCCTGGAGTGTAGGTGGAGTGGTCGCAGATACGCAGTATTTT
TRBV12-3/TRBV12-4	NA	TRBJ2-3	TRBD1	CASNPQGAEDTQYF	TGTGCCAGCAACCCACAGGGGGCTGAAGATACGCAGTATTTT
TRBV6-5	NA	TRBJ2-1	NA	CASSYGVSSYNEQFF	TGTGCCAGCAGTTACGGTGTAAGCTCCTACAATGAGCAGTTCTTC
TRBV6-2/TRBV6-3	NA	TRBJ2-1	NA	CASSYSLRWGEQFF	TGTGCCAGCAGTTACTCGTTACGATGGGGTGAGCAGTTCTTC
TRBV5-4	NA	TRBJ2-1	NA	CASSPGLTTDNEQFF	TGTGCCAGCAGCCCCGGACTGACAACTGACAATGAGCAGTTCTTC
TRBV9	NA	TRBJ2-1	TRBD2	CASSGGTSGRNEQFF	TGTGCCAGCAGTGGAGGGACTAGCGGGAGAAATGAGCAGTTCTTC
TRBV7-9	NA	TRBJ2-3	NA	CASSLSRLEKTSTDTQYF	TGTGCCAGCAGCCTCAGCAGACTAGAGAAGACTAGCACAGATACGCAGTATTTT
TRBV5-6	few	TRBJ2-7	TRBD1	CASSLAGTGPEQYF	TGTGCCAGCAGCTTAGCCGGGACAGGGCCCGAGCAGTACTTC
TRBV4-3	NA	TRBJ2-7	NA	CASSQDYSLSSYEQYF	TGCGCCAGCAGCCAAGATTACTCGCTGAGCTCCTACGAGCAGTACTTC
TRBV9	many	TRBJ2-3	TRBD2	CASSVATASGGATDTQYF	TGTGCCAGCAGCGTAGCTACTGCTAGCGGGGGGGCCACAGATACGCAGTATTTT
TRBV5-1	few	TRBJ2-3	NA	CASSLAGGALLDTQYF	TGCGCCAGCAGCTTGGCCGGGGGAGCCCTCCTAGATACGCAGTATTTT
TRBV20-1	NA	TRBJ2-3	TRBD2	CSARDLGQGNSSPRLAGGEDTQYF	TGCAGTGCTAGAGATCTAGGACAGGGAAATTCGTCTCCCAGACTAGCGGGAGGGGAGGATACGCAGTATTTT
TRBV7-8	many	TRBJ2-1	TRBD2	CASSLQLAGGQNEQFF	TGTGCCAGCAGCCTGCAACTAGCGGGGGGTCAGAATGAGCAGTTCTTC
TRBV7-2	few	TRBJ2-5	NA	CASSLGGLGETQYF	TGTGCCAGCAGCTTAGGGGGGTTAGGAGAGACCCAGTACTTC
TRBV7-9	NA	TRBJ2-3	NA	CASSLAEISTDTQYF	TGTGCCAGCAGCTTAGCGGAGATTAGCACAGATACGCAGTATTTT
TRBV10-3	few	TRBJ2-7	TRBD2	CAISVAGGDEQYF	TGTGCCATCAGTGTTGCGGGAGGGGACGAGCAGTACTTC
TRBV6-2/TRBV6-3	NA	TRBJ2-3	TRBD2	CASSYIGRASTDTQYF	TGTGCCAGCAGTTACATCGGGAGGGCTAGCACAGATACGCAGTATTTT
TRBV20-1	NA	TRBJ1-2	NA	CSARDDRSPNYGYTF	TGCAGTGCTAGAGATGACAGAAGCCCTAACTATGGCTACACCTTC
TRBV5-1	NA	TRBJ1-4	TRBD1	CASSQTGANEKLFF	TGCGCCAGCAGCCAGACAGGGGCAAATGAAAAACTGTTTTTT
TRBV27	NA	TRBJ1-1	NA	CASSLSPGGTEAFF	TGTGCCAGCAGTTTATCGCCGGGGGGTACTGAAGCTTTCTTT
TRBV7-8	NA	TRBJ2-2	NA	CASSLNGRGVRGELFF	TGTGCCAGCAGCTTAAATGGCAGGGGTGTCAGGGGGGAGCTGTTTTTT
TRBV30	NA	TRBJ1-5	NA	CAWSVRGDQPQHF	TGTGCCTGGAGTGTACGGGGGGATCAGCCCCAGCATTTT